The present T cell receptor (beta chain) was sequenced within a study of cytomegalovirus exposure and HLA in healthy donors. Study conclusions and caveats: About 87% or about 30% of the time was how often most TCR beta V segments were productive, according to an earlier analysis. Relative to equally common others, HLA-associated TCR beta chains showed greater clonal expansion in a later analysis. As was reported, the HLA-A and HLA-B alleles of most subjects were accurately predicted from TCR beta sequences. When a later analysis was performed, an Asian-associated ancestry cluster reportedly had fewer N-insertions than the 666-donor mean.

60 Vbeta and 13 Jbeta primers were used in PCR. Profiling relied on immunoSEQ multiplex PCR, and the TCRdb table lists in-frame clones only, not all of them. This specimen shows 100,000 or so clones; the ten leading clones hold about 0.59%. In germline, CDR1 is SGDLS, CDR2 YYNGEE. With 4 bases clipped from V and 5 bases from J, the junction kept 6 bases outside the gene matches. The CDR3 has 14 residues. Note on this clone: What it binds is unknown.

The sequencing input was PBMCs. The chain recombines TRBV9 with TRBJ2-1; 7 bases are shared with TRBD2. The source is a man aged 50 to 59 in good health and CMV-seronegative. CDR3 coding DNA: TGTGCCAGCAGCCCTTCGGGAGGCCACAATGAGCAGTTCTTC. Translation gives CASSPSGGHNEQFF.